The 26 T cell receptor beta chains reported below all come from one sample, sequenced in a study of T-cell memory formation after mild COVID-19. TCRdb called the 5' RACE reads again in MiXCR, with one record for every CDR3 protein. This repertoire shows approximately 480,000 distinct CDR3 sequences, over 15% found once; its top ten account for roughly 12%. Sequenced material: PBMCs or a T cell subset sorted from them (not recorded which). The receptors originated from an adult woman who had mild COVID-19 (a few samples of this study predate the infection). Cell type and time point are not known.

The CDR3 DNA reads as TGCGCCAGCATCGCCCAACCCCCTAGGTCAGGGAAACATCAGCCCCAGCATTTT. Its protein product is CASIAQPPRSGKHQPQHF. This sequence joins TRBV5-1 and TRBJ1-5; the D gene is possibly TRBD1 (5 bases). CDR1 and CDR2 (germline): SGHRS, YFSETQ. With 6 bases removed from V and 5 bases from J, the gap between germline ends came to 27 bases. The CDR3 is made up of 18 amino acids.

The DNA for the CDR3 is TGCAGTGCTATGAGCCGAGGGGATTACACTGAAGCTTTCTTT. It encodes CSAMSRGDYTEAFF. This chain connects TRBV20-1 to TRBJ1-1, with a possible D match to TRBD1 (5 bases). CDR3 length equals 14 residues. Trimming stripped 4 bases from V and 3 bases from J, with 15 bases between. The germline V gene encodes CDR1 DFQATT and CDR2 SNEGSKA (reference sequence).

There are a few counts of this clonotype. The chain links TRBV3-1 to TRBJ1-1, with D uncertain. The germline V gene encodes CDR1 LGHDT and CDR2 YNNKEL (reference sequence). Between the trimmed V and J ends, which lost 0 bases and 8 bases, there was a span of 7 bases. The CDR3 totals 12 residues. The CDR3 DNA reads TGTGCCAGCAGCCAAGATGGCCGAGAAGCTTTCTTT. Amino acid sequence: CASSQDGREAFF.

The CDR3 region has the DNA TGTGCCAGTAGTATACTTCGGGACAACAATGAGCAGTTCTTC. Residues: CASSILRDNNEQFF. J is TRBJ2-1 and V is TRBV19, with D possibly TRBD1 on 6 matching bases. Per germline, CDR1 LNHDA and CDR2 SQIVND (reference sequence). This CDR3 region has 14 residues. The ends were cut back, 2 bases at V and 5 bases at J, with 10 bases in the middle.

This clonotype was found many times. This rearrangement joins TRBV7-9 to TRBJ2-7; TRBD2 is a possible D gene (6 bases). Germline loops: CDR1 SEHNR, CDR2 FQNEAQ (reference sequence). The ends were cut back, 1 base at V and 0 bases at J, with 10 bases in the middle. This CDR3 spans 15 amino acids. CDR3 DNA: TGTGCCAGCAGCTTAGGCTACGGGAGCTCCTACGAGCAGTACTTC. Translated, it gives CASSLGYGSSYEQYF.

The V call is TRBV7-9, the J call TRBJ2-3; D remains unclear. The V and J ends lost 1 base and 2 bases respectively, with 7 bases between them. Germline lookup yields CDR1 SEHNR and CDR2 FQNEAQ (reference sequence). This CDR3 has 14 residues. CDR3 sequence (DNA): TGTGCCAGCAGCTTAGAGTCGTACACAGATACGCAGTATTTT. Amino acids: CASSLESYTDTQYF.

This clonotype is a singleton in its sample. The gene calls are TRBV27 and TRBJ1-5, with no clear D. V was trimmed by 0 bases and J by 1 base, leaving 13 bases between them. The CDR3 has 17 amino acids. Per the germline V gene, CDR1 is MNHEY and CDR2 is SMNVEV (reference sequence). The CDR3 DNA is TGTGCCAGCAGTTTATCTTCACGGCGGTTGAGCAATCAGCCCCAGCATTTT. Translation gives CASSLSSRRLSNQPQHF.

This clonotype was seen only a few times. The gene calls are TRBV30 and TRBJ1-2, with a tentative D call TRBD1 (5 bases). The CDR3 is 12 residues long. Trimming took 3 bases from V and 7 from J, leaving 12 bases between them. Germline values: CDR1 GTSNPN, CDR2 SVGIG (reference sequence). The CDR3 sequence is CAWRTPGSGYTF. CDR3 sequence (DNA): TGTGCCTGGAGAACCCCAGGGAGTGGCTACACCTTC.

V usage is TRBV5-1 and J usage is TRBJ2-4; 8 bases fit TRBD2. The germline V gene has CDR1 SGHRS and CDR2 YFSETQ. Trimming removed 4 bases from V and 0 bases from J; junction bases left unmatched: 6. This CDR3 spans 16 amino acids. This CDR3 is CASSITSGAAKNIQYF. The CDR3 region has the DNA TGCGCCAGCAGCATAACTAGCGGAGCAGCCAAAAACATTCAGTACTTC.

This rearrangement joins TRBV30 to TRBJ2-1; D gene unclear. The V gene's germline CDR1 is GTSNPN and CDR2 SVGIG (reference sequence). V lost 3 bases, J lost 7 bases, and 13 bases lay in between. The CDR3 contains 13 residues. The CDR3 sequence is CAWSGVVGNEQFF. CDR3 bases: TGTGCCTGGAGCGGCGTGGTAGGTAATGAGCAGTTCTTC.

The J gene is TRBJ1-1, the V gene TRBV6-4, with D perhaps TRBD1 (5 bases). The germline V gene has CDR1 MRHNA and CDR2 SNTAGT. The CDR3 sequence is 15 residues long. V was clipped by 3 bases and J by 1 base, with 12 bases between them. This CDR3 reads CASSERPGENTEAFF. In DNA, the CDR3 is TGTGCCAGCAGTGAAAGACCGGGGGAGAACACTGAAGCTTTCTTT.

The chain links TRBV6-5 to TRBJ1-3, with D uncertain. Between the trimmed V and J ends, which lost 6 bases and 2 bases, there was a span of 11 bases. The germline V gene encodes CDR1 MNHEY and CDR2 SVGAGI. The CDR3 totals 14 residues. DNA of the CDR3: TGTGCCAGCAGCAACCAGAGAACTGGAAACACCATATATTTT. This codes for CASSNQRTGNTIYF.

This chain connects TRBV3-1 to TRBJ1-3; D is unclear. The germline CDR1 and CDR2 sequences are LGHDT and YNNKEL (reference sequence). The germline V and J ends were trimmed by 4 bases and 1 base, with 8 bases remaining between them. CDR3 length: 14 amino acids. The CDR3, as DNA: TGTGCCAGCAGCCCGCCCACGTCTGGAAACACCATATATTTT. Protein sequence: CASSPPTSGNTIYF.

This chain connects TRBV2 to TRBJ2-7; D may be TRBD1 (6 bases). V was shortened by 3 bases and J by 5 bases, with 14 bases between the two germline ends. This CDR3 comprises 14 residues. Per germline, CDR1 SNHLY and CDR2 FYNNEI. This chain's CDR3 is CASSESGRGHEQYF. The CDR3 DNA is TGTGCCAGCAGTGAGTCGGGCAGGGGCCACGAGCAGTACTTC.

V is TRBV19 and J is TRBJ2-5; tentatively, D is TRBD1 (5 bases). The CDR3 spans 16 residues. Trimming shortened V by 4 bases and J by 4 bases, and 19 bases separated the two germline ends. In germline, CDR1 is LNHDA, CDR2 SQIVND (reference sequence). CDR3 bases: TGTGCCAGTAGTACATTGACAGACTTGGCGAGAGAGACCCAGTACTTC. Its translation is CASSTLTDLARETQYF. Full variable domain (remainder filled in from reference TRBV19 and TRBJ2-5): DGGITQSPKYLFRKEGQNVTLSCEQNLNHDAMYWYRQDPGQGLRLIYYSQIVNDFQKGDIAEGYSVSREKKESFPLTVTSAQKNPTAFYLCASSTLTDLARETQYFGPGTRLLVL.

The chain links TRBV19 to TRBJ2-7; 10 bases line up with TRBD1. CDR3 size: 16 residues. V lost 3 bases and J lost 0; bases outside the gene matches: 5. Germline CDR1 is LNHDA and CDR2 is SQIVND (reference sequence). CDR3 coding DNA: TGTGCCAGTAGTATGGCGGGACAGGGGTCCTCCTACGAGCAGTACTTC. The encoded protein is CASSMAGQGSSYEQYF.

In its sample, this clonotype was seen many times. The chain joins TRBV7-8 to TRBJ2-7, with TRBD2 identical over 12 bases. The CDR3 consists of 15 residues. V lost 5 bases and J lost 7; bases outside the gene matches: 9. In germline, CDR1 is SGHVS, CDR2 FQNEAQ. The CDR3, as DNA: TGTGCCAGCAGCAAGCGACTAGCGGGGGATTTTGAGCAGTACTTC. It encodes CASSKRLAGDFEQYF. Full variable domain (outside the CDR3, taken from reference TRBV7-8 and TRBJ2-7): GAGVSQSPRYKVAKRGQDVALRCDPISGHVSLFWYQQALGQGPEFLTYFQNEAQLDKSGLPSDRFFAERPEGSVSTLKIQRTQQEDSAVYLCASSKRLAGDFEQYFGPGTRLTVT.

This clonotype has a count of ten or more. The V gene is TRBV5-6, the J gene TRBJ1-5; TRBD1 aligns across 7 bases. Germline V lookup: CDR1 SGHDT, CDR2 YYEEEE. J lost 2 bases, V lost 1 base, and 6 bases had no gene match. The CDR3 totals 16 residues. The CDR3 nucleotides are TGTGCCAGCAGCTTGTCTACAGGGGCTGGCAATCAGCCCCAGCATTTT. Translation gives CASSLSTGAGNQPQHF.

The chain uses TRBV7-3 and TRBJ2-7; 14 bases are shared with TRBD2. The CDR3 has 16 residues. Losses at the gene ends were 5 bases for V and 6 bases for J; bases not matched to a gene: 9. CDR1 SGHTA and CDR2 FQGTGA come from the germline V gene. CDR3 DNA sequence: TGTGCCAGCAGCCCAGGGACTAGCGGGAGACGAGGCGAGCAGTACTTC. Amino acid sequence: CASSPGTSGRRGEQYF. The full variable domain, completed using reference TRBV7-3 and TRBJ2-7, is GAGVSQTPSNKVTEKGKYVELRCDPISGHTALYWYRQSLGQGPEFLIYFQGTGAADDSGLPNDRFFAVRPEGSVSTLKIQRTERGDSAVYLCASSPGTSGRRGEQYFGPGTRLTVT.

This chain uses TRBV10-3 with TRBJ1-2, with TRBD1 as a possible D gene (5 bases). The CDR3 has 15 amino acids. CDR1 is ENHRY and CDR2 is SYGVKD in the germline V gene. V lost 5 bases and J lost 2, with 15 bases in between. The CDR3 reads CAISLPGGENYGYTF. CDR3 sequence (DNA): TGTGCCATCAGTCTCCCAGGAGGGGAGAACTATGGCTACACCTTC.

The chain combines TRBV6-1 with TRBJ1-6, with no clear D. The germline CDR1 and CDR2 sequences are MNHNS and SASEGT. V gave up 5 bases and J gave up 1 base, with 6 bases separating them. The CDR3 is 14 residues long. This CDR3 reads CASSFVSYNSPLHF. CDR3 DNA sequence: TGTGCCAGCAGTTTCGTATCCTATAATTCACCCCTCCACTTT.

Only a few counts were recorded for this clonotype. V is TRBV7-8 and J is TRBJ1-1; D gene uncertain. Trimming removed 3 bases at V and 4 bases at J, with 6 bases between. The CDR3 covers 12 residues. Germline CDR1 is SGHVS and CDR2 is FQNEAQ. The CDR3 region has the DNA TGTGCCAGCAGCTTTACAATCACTGAAGCTTTCTTT. Residues: CASSFTITEAFF.

The gene calls are TRBV12-3 or TRBV12-4 and TRBJ1-5, with D hard to call. Trimming cost V 2 bases and J 5 bases, with 7 bases left between them. The CDR3 runs to 13 residues. CDR3 amino acids: CASSLTGYQPQHF. The CDR3 DNA sequence: TGTGCCAGCAGTTTAACGGGGTATCAGCCCCAGCATTTT.

The gene calls are TRBV30 and TRBJ1-2; the D gene is possibly TRBD1 (6 bases). Deletions cut 3 bases from V and 10 bases from J, with 21 bases between. Per germline, CDR1 GTSNPN and CDR2 SVGIG (reference sequence). The CDR3 covers 14 residues. As DNA, the CDR3 is TGTGCCTGGAGGGAACAGGGTAGGATCGGAGCCTACACCTTC. This translates into CAWREQGRIGAYTF.

The rearrangement links TRBV12-3 or TRBV12-4 to TRBJ2-3; D is unclear. The length of the CDR3 is 12 residues. Between the trimmed V and J ends, which lost 4 bases and 4 bases, there was a span of 6 bases. The CDR3 here is CASSSWSDTQYF. The CDR3 DNA is TGTGCCAGCAGTTCTTGGTCAGATACGCAGTATTTT.

The chain combines TRBV10-3 with TRBJ2-7; weak D call: TRBD2 (5 bases). The CDR3 has 14 residues. In germline, CDR1 is ENHRY, CDR2 SYGVKD. Trimming shortened V by 6 bases and J by 6 bases, and 18 bases separated the two germline ends. CDR3 in amino acids: CAISGSGPGSEQYF. The CDR3, as DNA: TGTGCCATCAGCGGAAGCGGACCCGGGTCCGAGCAGTACTTC.